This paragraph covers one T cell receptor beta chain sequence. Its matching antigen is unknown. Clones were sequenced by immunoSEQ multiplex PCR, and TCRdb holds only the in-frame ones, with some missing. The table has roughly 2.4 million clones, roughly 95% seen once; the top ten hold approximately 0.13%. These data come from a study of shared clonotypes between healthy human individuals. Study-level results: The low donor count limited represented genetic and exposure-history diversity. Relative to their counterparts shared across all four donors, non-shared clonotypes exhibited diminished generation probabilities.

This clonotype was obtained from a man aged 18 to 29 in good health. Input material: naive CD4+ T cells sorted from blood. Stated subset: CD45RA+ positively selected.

CDR3 sequence reads: CASNRPGGSSYEQYF. As DNA, the CDR3 is TGCGCCAGCAATAGACCCGGGGGGAGCTCCTACGAGCAGTACTTC. This chain connects TRBV4-1 to TRBJ2-7; 7 nucleotides match TRBD2. Germline V CDR1 and CDR2: MGHRA, YSYEKL. Trimming took 7 bases from V and 0 from J; bases not matched to a gene: 9. This CDR3 comprises 15 residues.